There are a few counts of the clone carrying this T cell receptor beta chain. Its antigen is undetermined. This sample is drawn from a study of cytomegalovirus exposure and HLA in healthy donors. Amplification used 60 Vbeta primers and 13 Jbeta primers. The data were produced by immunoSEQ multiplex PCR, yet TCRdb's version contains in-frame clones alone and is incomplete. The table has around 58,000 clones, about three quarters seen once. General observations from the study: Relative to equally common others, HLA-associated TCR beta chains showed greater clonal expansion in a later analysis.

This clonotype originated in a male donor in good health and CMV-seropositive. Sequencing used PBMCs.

The CDR3 DNA reads as TGTGCCAGCAGTGTGCTAGCGGGGGCGAACACCGGGGAGCTGTTTTTT. As protein: CASSVLAGANTGELFF. The rearrangement links TRBV6-4 to TRBJ2-2; 10 bases match TRBD2. Looked up from germline, CDR1 is MRHNA and CDR2 is SNTAGT. With 4 bases clipped from V and 0 bases from J, the junction kept 2 bases outside the gene matches. CDR3 length: 16 residues.